This T cell receptor beta chain was sequenced for a study of blood T cells in healthy people across ages. About the study: Capture via template switching afforded approximately one barcoded beta molecule per two T cells. Broader study findings: Any conclusive comparison of naive versus antigen-experienced cells was prevented by using unsorted PBMCs.

Total RNA amounts of at least 5 micrograms were extracted per sample. A word on this clonotype: The antigen remains unidentified.

Through a sample-barcoded 5' primer and a J-beta primer mix, a second PCR was run for roughly 6 to 11 cycles. Each TCR beta cDNA got a 12-nucleotide random molecular identifier. TCRdb passed the 5' RACE reads through MiXCR, listing each CDR3 protein once. The data contain 1.4 million to 1.5 million distinct CDR3 sequences, roughly 40% of them singletons. The CDR3 runs to 15 residues. The V segment lost 4 bases and the J segment 7 bases; nucleotides outside the gene matches: 8. The V gene's germline CDR1 is SGHRS and CDR2 YFSETQ. The J gene is TRBJ1-6, the V gene TRBV5-1; 7 bases are a match to TRBD1. The TCR comes from a woman under 30 in good health. Source material: blood. DNA of the CDR3: TGCGCCAGCAGCGCCCCCGGGACAGACAATTCACCCCTCCACTTT. Its protein is CASSAPGTDNSPLHF.